This TCR beta chain emerged from a study of neurological immune-mediated disorders. Study-wide findings and caveats: Patients with HTLV-1-associated myelopathy had the highest level of TCR clonal expansion, whereas patients with multiple sclerosis had the lowest level, falling beneath the level found in healthy controls. When grouped phylogenetically, the repertoires of 18 of the 34 multiple sclerosis patients fell together in one related-CDR3 cluster, which is a possible signature. No clinical or MRI feature was associated with the multiple sclerosis repertoire cluster.

This clonotype was counted many times. Its antigen is unknown. 5'RACE generated cDNA with 10-nucleotide random UMIs. TCRdb itself ran the 5' RACE reads through MiXCR, one entry per CDR3 protein. This table holds 55,000 to 85,000 distinct CDR3 sequences, around 3% found once. The CDR3 has 16 residues. V lost 2 bases and J lost 0, with 10 bases in between. CDR1 is SGHTA and CDR2 is FQGNSA in the germline V gene. The source material was PBMCs. The chain has TRBV7-2 and TRBJ2-2; D remains unclear. The sequence came from a woman aged 45-59 years with multiple sclerosis. The CDR3 loop reads CASSLMARANTGELFF. The CDR3 nucleotides read TGTGCCAGCAGCTTAATGGCCAGAGCGAACACCGGGGAGCTGTTTTTT.